Presented here are 13 T cell receptor beta chains from one specimen sequenced in a study of cytomegalovirus exposure and HLA in healthy donors. Data came from immunoSEQ multiplex PCR; TCRdb stores just in-frame clones and leaves some out. The sample includes about 150,000 clones, roughly 86% of them seen just once. The sequencing sample was made of PBMCs. These receptors were obtained from a human donor in good health.

The rearrangement links TRBV5-1 to TRBJ1-4; TRBD1 matches at 8 bases. The CDR3 covers 15 residues. V gave up 4 bases and J gave up 7 bases; unmatched junction bases: 9. Germline V CDR1 and CDR2: SGHRS, YFSETQ. This CDR3 is CASSVRQGSREKLFF. The CDR3 nucleotides read TGCGCCAGCAGCGTAAGACAGGGGAGTCGTGAAAAACTGTTTTTT. Full variable domain (remainder filled in from reference TRBV5-1 and TRBJ1-4): KAGVTQTPRYLIKTRGQQVTLSCSPISGHRSVSWYQQTPGQGLQFLFEYFSETQRNKGNFPGRFSGRQFSNSRSEMNVSTLELGDSALYLCASSVRQGSREKLFFGSGTQLSVL.

The chain is built from TRBV6-1 and TRBJ2-2; D ambiguous. The germline V gene encodes CDR1 MNHNS and CDR2 SASEGT. The CDR3 is 13 residues long. Trimming removed 6 bases at V and 8 bases at J, with 13 bases between. CDR3: CASSPRHYGELFF. The CDR3 DNA follows: TGTGCCAGCAGCCCCAGGCATTATGGGGAGCTGTTTTTT.

The V call is TRBV6-6, the J call TRBJ2-7; 7 positions agree with TRBD2. This CDR3 is 14 amino acids long. Per the germline V gene, CDR1 is MNHNY and CDR2 is SVGAGI (reference sequence). Trimming removed 5 bases from V and 0 bases from J; junction bases left unmatched: 4. DNA of the CDR3: TGTGCCAGCAGTCTCGGGGGGAGCTCCTACGAGCAGTACTTC. Protein: CASSLGGSSYEQYF.

The genes are TRBV5-4 and TRBJ2-3; 11 bases map to TRBD2. Germline trimming cut 4 bases from V and 8 bases from J; bases unmatched to any gene: 12. Germline V gives CDR1 SGHNT, CDR2 YYREEE (reference sequence). This CDR3 contains 16 residues. CDR3: CASSPVAGGMTGTQYF. The CDR3 region has the DNA TGTGCCAGCAGCCCTGTAGCGGGGGGGATGACGGGTACGCAGTATTTT.

This sequence joins TRBV7-9 and TRBJ2-3; 11 nucleotides match TRBD2. The V gene's germline CDR1 is SEHNR and CDR2 FQNEAQ (reference sequence). Trimming removed 6 bases from V and 4 bases from J; junction bases left unmatched: 6. This CDR3 region has 15 residues. The CDR3 loop is CASRNSGGDPDTQYF. CDR3 DNA sequence: TGTGCCAGCAGGAATAGCGGGGGGGACCCAGATACGCAGTATTTT.

V and J are TRBV7-9 and TRBJ2-5; 10 positions agree with TRBD1. This CDR3 region has 15 residues. Germline values: CDR1 SEHNR, CDR2 FQNEAQ (reference sequence). The J segment lost 4 bases and the V segment lost 4 bases, leaving 6 bases of the junction unmatched. The CDR3 is CASSSTGTGVETQYF. The CDR3, as DNA: TGTGCCAGCAGCTCCACCGGGACAGGGGTAGAGACCCAGTACTTC. Combining the CDR3 with reference TRBV7-9 and TRBJ2-5 gives the whole variable domain DTGVSQNPRHKITKRGQNVTFRCDPISEHNRLYWYRQTLGQGPEFLTYFQNEAQLEKSRLLSDRFSAERPKGSFSTLEIQRTEQGDSAMYLCASSSTGTGVETQYFGPGTRLLVL.

The chain has TRBV27 and TRBJ2-5; 7 positions match TRBD1. V lost 6 bases to trimming and J lost 5 bases; unmatched junction nucleotides: 15. The CDR3 extends over 16 amino acids. Germline assignment: CDR1 MNHEY and CDR2 SMNVEV (reference sequence). The CDR3 loop reads CASSRETGVRGETQYF. CDR3 nucleotides: TGTGCCAGCAGCCGTGAAACAGGGGTGAGAGGGGAGACCCAGTACTTC.

The rearrangement links TRBV6-1 to TRBJ1-3; D perhaps matches TRBD1 (5 bases). V lost 10 bases, J lost 0 bases, and 13 bases lay in between. The germline gives CDR1 MNHNS, CDR2 SASEGT. This CDR3 has 14 amino acids. The CDR3 loop is CATKQAPSGNTIYF. The CDR3 coding sequence is TGTGCCACCAAACAGGCACCCTCTGGAAACACCATATATTTT.

The chain uses TRBV6-1 and TRBJ1-2; 8 nucleotides agree with TRBD1. This CDR3 has 16 amino acids. Germline V gives CDR1 MNHNS, CDR2 SASEGT. The V gene end was trimmed by 1 base and the J gene end by 4 bases; junction bases not matched to a gene: 8. The CDR3 DNA reads as TGTGCCAGCAGTGAAGATTACAGGGGGAATTTCTATGGCTACACCTTC. Translating it yields CASSEDYRGNFYGYTF.

This clone was picked up one time. The J gene is TRBJ1-1, the V gene TRBV5-1; 7 bases agree with TRBD1. CDR1 and CDR2 from the germline V gene are SGHRS and YFSETQ. This CDR3 region has 16 residues. The junction had 14 bases not matched to a gene; V was cut back by 3 bases and J by 6 bases. CDR3 sequence (DNA): TGCGCCAGCAGCTCCGGGACAGTCTCTAGGAGGTCTGAAGCTTTCTTT. Protein sequence: CASSSGTVSRRSEAFF.

V is TRBV5-6 and J is TRBJ1-2; 9 bases fit TRBD1. Germline V lookup: CDR1 SGHDT, CDR2 YYEEEE. The CDR3 has 15 amino acids. V lost 4 bases and J lost 8; bases outside the gene matches: 12. CDR3 nucleotides: TGTGCCAGCAGCCCGTCGGGACAGGGCTTGCGGGGCTACACCTTC. Translated, it gives CASSPSGQGLRGYTF.

A single count supports this clone. The junction and the germline gene differ at one end; a read error may be behind it. The chain combines TRBV27 with TRBJ2-7; D unresolved. Germline V lookup: CDR1 MNHEY, CDR2 SMNVEV (reference sequence). CDR3 length: 16 residues. The CDR3 coding sequence is TGTGCCAGCAGTCTATCGGGCCCTCACCTTCCCTACGAGCAGTACTTC. It yields the protein CASSLSGPHLPYEQYF.

V is TRBV6-1 and J is TRBJ2-3; TRBD2 matches at 9 bases. In germline, CDR1 is MNHNS, CDR2 SASEGT. With V trimmed by 6 bases and J by 4 bases, 5 bases remained unmatched. CDR3 size: 14 residues. The CDR3 spells CASSEGLAPDTQYF. As DNA, the CDR3 is TGTGCCAGCAGCGAGGGACTAGCCCCAGATACGCAGTATTTT.